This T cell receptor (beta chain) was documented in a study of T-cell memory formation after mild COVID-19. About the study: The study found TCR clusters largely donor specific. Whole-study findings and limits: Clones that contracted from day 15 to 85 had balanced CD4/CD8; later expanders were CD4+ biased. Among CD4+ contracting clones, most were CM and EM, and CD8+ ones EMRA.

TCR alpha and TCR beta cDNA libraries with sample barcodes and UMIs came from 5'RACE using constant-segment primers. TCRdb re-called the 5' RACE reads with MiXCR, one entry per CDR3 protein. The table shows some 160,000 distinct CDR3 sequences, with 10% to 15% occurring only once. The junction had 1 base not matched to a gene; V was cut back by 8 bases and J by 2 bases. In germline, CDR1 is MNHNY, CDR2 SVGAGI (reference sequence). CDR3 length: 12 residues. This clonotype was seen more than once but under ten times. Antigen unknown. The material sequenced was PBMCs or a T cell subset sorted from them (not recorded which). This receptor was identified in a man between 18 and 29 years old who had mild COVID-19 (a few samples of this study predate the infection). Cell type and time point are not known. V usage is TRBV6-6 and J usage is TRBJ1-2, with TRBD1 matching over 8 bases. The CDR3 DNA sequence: TGTGCCAGCCGGACAGGGAACTATGGCTACACCTTC. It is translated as CASRTGNYGYTF.